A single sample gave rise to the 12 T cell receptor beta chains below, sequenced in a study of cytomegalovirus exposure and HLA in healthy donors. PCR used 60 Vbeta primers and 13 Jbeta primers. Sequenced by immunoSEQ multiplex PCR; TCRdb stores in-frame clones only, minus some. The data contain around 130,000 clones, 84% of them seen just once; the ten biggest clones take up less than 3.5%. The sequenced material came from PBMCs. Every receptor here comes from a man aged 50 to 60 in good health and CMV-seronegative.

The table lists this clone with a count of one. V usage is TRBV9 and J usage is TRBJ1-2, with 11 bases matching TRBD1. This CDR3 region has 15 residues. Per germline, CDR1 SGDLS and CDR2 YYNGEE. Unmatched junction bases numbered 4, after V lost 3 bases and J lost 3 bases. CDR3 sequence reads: CASSAGQGAYYGYTF. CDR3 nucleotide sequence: TGTGCCAGCAGCGCAGGACAGGGGGCTTACTATGGCTACACCTTC.

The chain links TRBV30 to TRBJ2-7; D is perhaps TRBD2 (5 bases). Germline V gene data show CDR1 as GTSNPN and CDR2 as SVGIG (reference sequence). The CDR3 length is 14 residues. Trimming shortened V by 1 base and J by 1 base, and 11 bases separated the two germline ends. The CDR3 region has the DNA TGTGCCTGGAGTGCGGGGTTACTGTCCTACGAGCAGTACTTC. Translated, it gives CAWSAGLLSYEQYF. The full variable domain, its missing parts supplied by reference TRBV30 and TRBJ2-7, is SQTIHQWPATLVQPVGSPLSLECTVEGTSNPNLYWYRQAAGRGLQLLFYSVGIGQISSEVPQNLSASRPQDRQFILSSKKLLLSDSGFYLCAWSAGLLSYEQYFGPGTRLTVT.

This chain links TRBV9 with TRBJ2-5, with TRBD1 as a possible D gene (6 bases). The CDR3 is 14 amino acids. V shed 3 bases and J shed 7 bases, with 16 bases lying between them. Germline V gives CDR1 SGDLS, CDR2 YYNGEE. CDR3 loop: CASSAHTGMGTQYF. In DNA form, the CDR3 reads TGTGCCAGCAGCGCACATACAGGGATGGGGACCCAGTACTTC.

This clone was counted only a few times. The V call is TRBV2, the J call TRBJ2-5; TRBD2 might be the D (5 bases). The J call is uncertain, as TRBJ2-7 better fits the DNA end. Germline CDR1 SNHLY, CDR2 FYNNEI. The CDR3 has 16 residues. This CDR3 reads CASSEAGGQSSYEQYF. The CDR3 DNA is TGTGCCAGCAGTGAGGCGGGCGGGCAGAGCTCCTACGAGCAGTACTTC.

This chain's CDR3 is CASSPGRYDEQYF. In DNA form, the CDR3 reads TGTGCCAGCTCACCAGGCAGGTACGACGAGCAGTACTTC. The rearrangement links TRBV18 to TRBJ2-7, with no clear D. Trimming stripped 2 bases from V and 5 bases from J, with 10 bases between. The CDR3 consists of 13 residues. Germline assignment: CDR1 KGHSH and CDR2 LQKENI.

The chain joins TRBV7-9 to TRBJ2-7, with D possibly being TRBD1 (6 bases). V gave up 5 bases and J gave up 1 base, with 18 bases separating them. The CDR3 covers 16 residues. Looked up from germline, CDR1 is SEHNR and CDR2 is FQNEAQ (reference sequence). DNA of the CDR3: TGTGCCAGCAGCCGAACACAGGGTATGAATTCCTACGAGCAGTACTTC. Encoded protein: CASSRTQGMNSYEQYF.

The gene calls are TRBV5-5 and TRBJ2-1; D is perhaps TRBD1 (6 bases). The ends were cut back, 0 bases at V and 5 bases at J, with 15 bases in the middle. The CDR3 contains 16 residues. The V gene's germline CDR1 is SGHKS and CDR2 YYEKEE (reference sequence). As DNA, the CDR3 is TGTGCCAGCAGCTTGGGAACAGGGAGTACCAACAATGAGCAGTTCTTC. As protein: CASSLGTGSTNNEQFF.

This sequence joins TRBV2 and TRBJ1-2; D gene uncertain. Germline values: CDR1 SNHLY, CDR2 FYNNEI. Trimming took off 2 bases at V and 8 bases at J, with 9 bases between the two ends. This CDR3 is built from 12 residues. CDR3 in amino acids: CASSEMPGGYTF. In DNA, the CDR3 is TGTGCCAGCAGTGAAATGCCGGGAGGCTACACCTTC.

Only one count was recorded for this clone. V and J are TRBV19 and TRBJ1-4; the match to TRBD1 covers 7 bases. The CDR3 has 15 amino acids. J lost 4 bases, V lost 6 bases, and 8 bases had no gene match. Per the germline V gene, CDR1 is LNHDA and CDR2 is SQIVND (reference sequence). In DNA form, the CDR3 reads TGTGCCAGTAGCCCCCGAGGGGGCTTTAATGAAAAACTGTTTTTT. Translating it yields CASSPRGGFNEKLFF.

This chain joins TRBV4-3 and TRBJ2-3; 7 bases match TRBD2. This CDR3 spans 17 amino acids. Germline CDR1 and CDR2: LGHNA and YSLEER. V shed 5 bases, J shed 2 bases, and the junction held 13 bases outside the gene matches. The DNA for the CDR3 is TGCGCCAGCAGCTTACCCTTAGCGGGCGTCTCCACAGATACGCAGTATTTT. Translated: CASSLPLAGVSTDTQYF.

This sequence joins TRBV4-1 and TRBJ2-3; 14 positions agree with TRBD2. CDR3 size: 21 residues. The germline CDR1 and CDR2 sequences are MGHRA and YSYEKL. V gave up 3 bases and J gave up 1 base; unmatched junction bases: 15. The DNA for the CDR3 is TGCGCCAGCAGCCACCAAAGCGGGCGGACTAGCGGGGGGTCGCGCACAGATACGCAGTATTTT. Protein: CASSHQSGRTSGGSRTDTQYF.

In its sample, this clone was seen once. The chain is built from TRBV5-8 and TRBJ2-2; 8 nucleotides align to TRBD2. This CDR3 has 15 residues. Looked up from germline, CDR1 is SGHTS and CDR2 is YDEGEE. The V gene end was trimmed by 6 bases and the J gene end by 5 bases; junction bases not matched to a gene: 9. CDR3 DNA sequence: TGTGCCAGCACCGAGCGGGGGTTGGGTACCGGGGAGCTGTTTTTT. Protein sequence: CASTERGLGTGELFF.